This TCR beta chain was recovered during a study of cytomegalovirus exposure and HLA in healthy donors. Study results and limitations: In a later analysis, HLA-associated TCR beta chains were more clonally expanded than equally common others. V- and J-gene trimming in TCR beta was tied to a missense DCLRE1C variant by an analysis performed later. Researchers reported in a later analysis that common viral pathogens appeared linked to several top clusters.

PCR employed 60 Vbeta and 13 Jbeta primers. The protocol was immunoSEQ multiplex PCR, while the TCRdb copy is restricted to in-frame clones and leaves out a portion. The repertoire has over 110,000 clones, less than 80% of them found once; the top ten carry approximately 8.2%. Germline CDR1 and CDR2: SNHLY and FYNNEI. J was trimmed by 2 bases and V by 2 bases; bases with no gene match: 1. The length of the CDR3 is 15 residues. To note about this clone: The target antigen is unknown.

The source of this sequence is a woman in her fifties or sixties in good health and CMV-seropositive. This chain uses TRBV2 with TRBJ1-2, with 11 bases fitting TRBD1. Sequencing was done on a sample of PBMCs. The CDR3 nucleotides read TGTGCCAGCAGTGAACGGACAGGGGGCAACTATGGCTACACCTTC. Its translation: CASSERTGGNYGYTF.